This TCR beta chain was identified during a study of tumor-infiltrating lymphocytes in primary liver carcinoma. Turning to the study itself: Sample yields, roughly 3.5 to 7.13 million productive TCRbeta reads, were similar across the tissue types.

cDNA specific to TCR beta was made from approximately 0.55 ug of total RNA, with a constant-region primer employed for priming. Slightly modified ARM-PCR served as the procedure for the TCR beta libraries. These libraries came from three rounds of nested multiplex PCR. Use of TRBV1-TRBV30 forward primers with a C-beta reverse primer characterized the first two PCR rounds, which lasted about 9 cycles each. MiXCR, applied by TCRdb to the multiplex PCR reads, yields one record per CDR3 protein. There are 300,000 to 350,000 distinct CDR3 sequences in the sample; 65% occur only once, and under 8% lies in the top ten. Researchers drew blood RNA from unsorted whole blood and extracted germline DNA as well. As for this clonotype: Its antigen is not known.

This CDR3 has 15 amino acids. With 2 bases removed from V and 4 bases from J, the gap between germline ends came to 14 bases. CDR1 is MDHEN, CDR2 SYDVKM, per germline. General study points: Less overlap was seen in tumor-adjacent and tumor-blood pairs than in tumor region pairs. Tumors had a top-250-clone fraction that was significantly higher than blood (p = 0.039).

Source material: peripheral blood. The sequence was obtained from a man aged 40-50 years with primary liver carcinoma and hepatitis B virus infection. The chain employs TRBV28 and TRBJ2-5; tentative D call: TRBD2 (6 bases). CDR3 region: CASSLGDFSAETQYF. CDR3 DNA sequence: TGTGCCAGCAGTTTAGGGGACTTTAGCGCAGAGACCCAGTACTTC.